A selection of T cell receptor beta chains follows, all from one sample in a study of cytomegalovirus exposure and HLA in healthy donors. TCRdb's copy holds only in-frame clones and misses some; the assay was immunoSEQ multiplex PCR. The sample has approximately 110,000 clones, approximately 81% seen once; the top ten hold roughly 3%. Material for sequencing was PBMCs. All receptors derive from a woman under 30 in good health and CMV-seropositive. CDR3s include the opening cysteine and the closing phenylalanine or tryptophan. The D gene is left open where the match is weak. Only some rows state a clone size, as once, few, many or a class for expanded clones.

NA,TRBD1,TRBJ1-1,TRBV7-9,CASSPGTGGMNTEAFF,TGTGCCAGCAGCCCCGGGACAGGGGGGATGAACACTGAAGCTTTCTTT
NA,NA,TRBJ1-1,TRBV19,CASSIDWPREAFF,TGTGCCAGTAGTATTGATTGGCCCCGTGAAGCTTTCTTT
NA,NA,TRBJ1-1,TRBV5-1,CASSLGGTSWDTEAFF,TGCGCCAGCAGCTTGGGCGGGACCTCCTGGGACACTGAAGCTTTCTTT
NA,TRBD2,TRBJ2-7,TRBV7-8,CASSAGLAAYEQYF,TGTGCCAGCAGCGCGGGACTAGCGGCCTACGAGCAGTACTTC
NA,TRBD2,TRBJ2-1,TRBV28,CASSTTSGKSGEQFF,TGTGCCAGCAGTACTACTAGCGGGAAGTCGGGTGAGCAGTTCTTC
NA,TRBD1,TRBJ1-6,TRBV13,CASKDREYNSPLHF,TGTGCCAGCAAAGACAGGGAGTATAATTCACCCCTCCACTTT
NA,NA,TRBJ2-3,TRBV30,CAWRVPHRDIRTDTQYF,TGTGCCTGGAGAGTCCCTCACCGGGACATCCGGACAGATACGCAGTATTTT
NA,NA,TRBJ2-7,TRBV4-1,CASSQVASSYEQYF,TGCGCCAGCAGCCAAGTAGCAAGCTCCTACGAGCAGTACTTC
NA,TRBD1,TRBJ2-5,TRBV5-1,CASSLEVAGGVETQYF,TGCGCCAGCAGCTTGGAGGTTGCAGGGGGTGTAGAGACCCAGTACTTC
once,NA,TRBJ1-1,TRBV6-1,CASSEQGQGTEAFF,TGTGCCAGCAGTGAACAGGGGCAGGGTACTGAAGCTTTCTTT
NA,NA,TRBJ1-2,TRBV7-3,CASSLTPRNGYTF,TGTGCCAGCAGCTTAACTCCCAGGAATGGCTACACCTTC
NA,NA,TRBJ1-4,TRBV4-2,CASSQSPGASTNEKLFF,TGTGCCAGCAGCCAATCTCCAGGGGCATCAACTAATGAAAAACTGTTTTTT
NA,TRBD2,TRBJ2-7,TRBV27,CASSLSTGGYEQYF,TGTGCCAGCAGTTTAAGCACGGGAGGTTACGAGCAGTACTTC
NA,NA,TRBJ1-4,TRBV21-1,CASSGRDREDEKLFF,TGTGCCAGCAGTGGCCGGGACAGGGAGGATGAAAAACTGTTTTTT
NA,NA,TRBJ1-2,TRBV6-5,CASSYGGKANYGYTF,TGTGCCAGCAGTTACGGGGGGAAAGCTAACTATGGCTACACCTTC
NA,NA,TRBJ2-7,TRBV5-1,CASSPVGGSYEQYF,TGCGCCAGCAGCCCCGTGGGGGGCTCCTACGAGCAGTACTTC
NA,NA,TRBJ1-1,TRBV7-3,CASSLRGGTEAFF,TGTGCCAGCAGCTTAAGGGGAGGCACGGAAGCTTTCTTT
NA,TRBD1,TRBJ2-1,TRBV27,CASTWTGYNEQFF,TGTGCCAGCACCTGGACAGGGTACAATGAGCAGTTCTTC
NA,TRBD1,TRBJ1-1,TRBV5-6,CASSSRWTGAEAFF,TGTGCCAGCAGTTCCCGATGGACAGGGGCTGAAGCTTTCTTT
NA,NA,TRBJ1-2,TRBV2,CASSEDRSYGYTF,TGTGCCAGCAGTGAAGACAGGAGCTATGGCTACACCTTC
NA,NA,TRBJ2-1,TRBV6-5,CATGGGGSARNEQFF,TGTGCCACGGGAGGCGGGGGCTCCGCAAGGAATGAGCAGTTCTTC
few,TRBD1,TRBJ1-2,TRBV6-5,CASTSLTGRGYTF,TGTGCCAGCACCTCATTGACAGGGAGAGGCTACACCTTC
NA,TRBD2,TRBJ2-1,TRBV4-2,CASSVWVRRENYNEQFF,TGTGCCAGCAGCGTTTGGGTGCGGCGGGAGAACTACAATGAGCAGTTCTTC
NA,NA,TRBJ2-7,TRBV11-2,CASSLGASHEQYF,TGTGCCAGCAGCTTAGGAGCGTCCCACGAGCAGTACTTC
NA,TRBD1,TRBJ1-1,TRBV6-5,CASRDRGGTEAFF,TGTGCCAGCAGGGACAGGGGAGGAACTGAAGCTTTCTTT
once,NA,TRBJ2-7,TRBV5-6,CASRAVDGGYEQYF,TGTGCCAGCAGGGCCGTGGACGGCGGGTACGAGCAGTACTTC
NA,NA,TRBJ2-1,TRBV12-5,CASGLWGWTYNEQFF,TGTGCTAGTGGTTTGTGGGGCTGGACGTACAATGAGCAGTTCTTC